This T cell receptor beta chain comes out of a study of shared clonotypes between healthy human individuals. General study points: Owing to a small donor count, the genetic and exposure-history diversity represented was limited.

Some 100 million PBMCs went into genomic DNA for unsorted samples. Around 30,000 T cell genomes, or around 290 ng DNA, went into replicate PCRs of unsorted PBMC. Clones were sequenced by immunoSEQ multiplex PCR, and TCRdb holds only the in-frame ones, with some missing. The repertoire holds a few hundred thousand clones, with around 77% as singletons. Germline CDR1 and CDR2: LNHDA and SQIVND (reference sequence). This CDR3 spans 20 amino acids. The J segment lost 5 bases and the V segment lost 1 base, leaving 14 bases of the junction unmatched. Note on this clone: The antigen is undetermined.

The receptor's source is a woman aged 35 to 49 in good health. Some clones in this sample may be carry-over from other donors' samples. This chain joins TRBV19 and TRBJ2-3; 14 bases align to TRBD2. The sequenced sample consisted of PBMCs. CDR3 in DNA: TGTGCCAGTAGTATAGCGGGACTAGCGGGAGCCCCGTCTTTGGTAGATACGCAGTATTTT. Translated: CASSIAGLAGAPSLVDTQYF.